A selection of T cell receptor beta chains follows, all from one sample in a study of CD4 T cells in relation to SARS-CoV-2 and coronaviruses. Generated by immunoSEQ multiplex PCR, the TCRdb table keeps only in-frame clones and is missing some. The sample holds around 54,000 clones, about 91% seen once. Specimen: naive CD4+ T cells from PBMCs. These receptors were taken from an adult with COVID-19. Each CDR3 is given with its conserved first and last residue. The size entry is marked missing in some rows and otherwise reads once, few, many or a size class.

CDR3: CASSLERVETQYF
V: TRBV11-1
size: -

CDR3: CASSRGLRGLDEQFF
V: TRBV7-3
size: once

CDR3: CASSGAGSNNSPLHF
V: TRBV9
size: -

CDR3: CASSPRGARSSGANVLTF
V: TRBV6-6
size: -

CDR3: CASSFGQGDYGYTF
V: TRBV7-2
size: -

CDR3: CASSFRGANTGELFF
V: TRBV28
size: -

CDR3: CASSDGVAGLNEQFF
V: TRBV6-1
size: -

CDR3: CASSLGPPSSPLHF
V: TRBV6-2/TRBV6-3
size: -

CDR3: CARFGDNRRLSNQPQHF
V: TRBV7-7
size: -

CDR3: CASRYGLALIPSNEQFF
V: TRBV6-2/TRBV6-3
size: -

CDR3: CAWSATSNTEAFF
V: TRBV30
size: few

CDR3: CASSEGHRSGNTIYF
V: TRBV5-1
size: -

CDR3: CASSSTTEQYF
V: TRBV11-2
size: -

CDR3: CASSRPGLAGGPVTGELFF
V: TRBV4-2
size: -

CDR3: CASSLPGLAVNTGELFF
V: TRBV7-9
size: once

CDR3: CASSMGQGPYEQYF
V: TRBV5-6
size: -

CDR3: CASSERRRNQPQHF
V: TRBV19
size: -

CDR3: CASSRDGSANTGELFF
V: TRBV4-1
size: -

CDR3: CASSLARGPCTDTQYF
V: TRBV7-6
size: -

CDR3: CASRRQGAYEQYF
V: TRBV6-5
size: -

CDR3: CASSEGPRGVNEQFF
V: TRBV4-1
size: -

CDR3: CASSLEGQSGELFF
V: TRBV11-1
size: -

CDR3: CATSRGKQVNTEAFF
V: TRBV15
size: -

CDR3: CASSYSGQGGRNIQYF
V: TRBV6-2/TRBV6-3
size: -

CDR3: CASRVTGLYYEQYF
V: TRBV2
size: -

CDR3: CASRPQGGSNQPQHF
V: TRBV4-1
size: few

CDR3: CASSYSAQGHYEQYF
V: TRBV6-5
size: -

CDR3: CASSPQFLAEAFF
V: TRBV7-3
size: few

CDR3: CASSQLPAAIYYEQYF
V: TRBV3-1/TRBV3-2
size: -

CDR3: CASSRGQEETQYF
V: TRBV5-1
size: -

CDR3: CASSPDNPGELFF
V: TRBV7-2
size: -

CDR3: CSVERQPFNYGYTF
V: TRBV29-1
size: -

CDR3: CASSTTSSGKGGYTF
V: TRBV19
size: once

CDR3: CASSRTHEQYF
V: TRBV6-2/TRBV6-3
size: -

CDR3: CASSQYPGVTGELFF
V: TRBV28
size: -

CDR3: CASIAWIHQNSPLHF
V: TRBV28
size: once

CDR3: CAIRDRAQETQYF
V: TRBV10-3
size: -

CDR3: CASSTPGPLQDSGTSGRAAKYF
V: TRBV21-1
size: -

CDR3: CASSLYLRGLGTYEQYF
V: TRBV28
size: -

CDR3: CASSSRGTVGRAEADTQYF
V: TRBV7-9
size: few

CDR3: CASSFDSTDTQYF
V: TRBV28
size: -

CDR3: CASSQVGTGRDYGYTF
V: TRBV4-1
size: few

CDR3: CASSTTGTGASPLHF
V: TRBV19
size: -

CDR3: CASSVVTQGTEAFF
V: TRBV9
size: once

CDR3: CASSFWDRSEKLFF
V: TRBV5-8
size: -

CDR3: CASSQGYSIETQYF
V: TRBV3-1/TRBV3-2
size: once

CDR3: CASSQQAGGTPPQYF
V: TRBV5-4
size: -